This T cell receptor (beta chain) was profiled in a study of neurological immune-mediated disorders. Study observations and caveats: Expanded clones shared no identical CDR3 amino acid sequences across subjects, which suggested private TCR-beta repertoires in all groups. Falling below healthy controls, multiple sclerosis showed the least TCR clonal expansion, while HTLV-1-associated myelopathy showed the most.

CDR1 MDHEN and CDR2 SYDVKM come from the germline V gene. This CDR3 has 12 residues. Losses at the gene ends were 10 bases for V and 4 bases for J; bases not matched to a gene: 2. Sequencing runs each yielded over 180 million TCR-beta sequences from 15-18 subjects. TCRdb ran MiXCR on the 5' RACE reads and lists one entry per CDR3 protein. The sample records 55,000 to 80,000 distinct CDR3 sequences, roughly 15% being singletons. Noted time point: longitudinal time-point 1 (baseline). This clonotype was counted ten times or more. As yet, its antigen is unknown. The chain links TRBV28 to TRBJ2-1; TRBD1 matches at 9 bases. The clonotype comes from a female donor with HTLV-1-associated myelopathy (HAM/TSP). Source material: PBMCs. This CDR3 reads CATDRGYNEQFF. CDR3 in DNA: TGTGCCACCGACAGGGGGTACAATGAGCAGTTCTTC.